This T cell receptor (beta chain) was profiled in a study of cytomegalovirus exposure and HLA in healthy donors. The germline V gene has CDR1 SGHNT and CDR2 YENEEA. After removal of 1 base from V and 6 bases from J, the junction contained 6 bases not matched to a gene. The CDR3 length is 14 residues. This clone was observed a few times. Primers included in the PCR were 60 Vbeta and 13 Jbeta primers. Assay used: immunoSEQ multiplex PCR; TCRdb lists only in-frame clones, some missing. This table has some 140,000 clones, roughly four fifths appearing once. The sequenced material came from PBMCs. V is TRBV11-3 and J is TRBJ2-7, with TRBD2 matching over 7 bases. This TCR came from a woman aged 45-65 years in good health and CMV-seropositive. As DNA, the CDR3 is TGTGCCAGCAGCTTAGGAGCGGGGAAAGGCGAGCAGTACTTC. Its protein product is CASSLGAGKGEQYF.